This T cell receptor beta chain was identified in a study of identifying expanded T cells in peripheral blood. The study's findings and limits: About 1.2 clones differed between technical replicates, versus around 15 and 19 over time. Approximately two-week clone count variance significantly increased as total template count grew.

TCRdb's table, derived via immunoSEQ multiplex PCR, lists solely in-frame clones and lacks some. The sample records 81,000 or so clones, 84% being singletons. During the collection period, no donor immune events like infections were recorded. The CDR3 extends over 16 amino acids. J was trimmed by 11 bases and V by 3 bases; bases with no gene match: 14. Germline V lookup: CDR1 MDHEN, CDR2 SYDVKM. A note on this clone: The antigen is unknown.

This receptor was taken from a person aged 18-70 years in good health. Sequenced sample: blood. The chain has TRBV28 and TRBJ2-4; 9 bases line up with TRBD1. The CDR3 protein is CASSFPTGGPGEVQYF. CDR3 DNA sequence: TGTGCCAGCAGTTTCCCAACAGGGGGCCCCGGGGAAGTTCAGTACTTC.